One and the same sample provided the 18 T cell receptor beta chains below, sequenced in a study of response to subunit inactivated influenza vaccine. MiXCR, applied by TCRdb to the RT-PCR reads, yields one record per CDR3 protein. This sample has over 650,000 distinct CDR3 sequences; around 18% occur once, and the top ten carry roughly 10%. Source: PBMCs from blood, taken roughly 5 days after vaccination. The source is a man aged 45-60 years who received an inactivated influenza vaccine.

The V call is TRBV20-1, the J call TRBJ2-2, with TRBD2 matching 8 bases. This CDR3 has 14 residues. V shed 4 bases and J 6 bases; nucleotides not matched to a gene: 7. Germline V gene sequence: CDR1 DFQATT, CDR2 SNEGSKA (reference sequence). In nucleotides, the CDR3 is TGCAGTGCTAAGAGCGGGAGTAACGCCGGGGAGCTGTTTTTT. This encodes CSAKSGSNAGELFF.

The V gene is TRBV7-2, the J gene TRBJ2-7; 7 bases line up with TRBD2. In germline, CDR1 is SGHTA, CDR2 FQGNSA. The CDR3 consists of 16 residues. Losses at the gene ends were 1 base for V and 5 bases for J; bases not matched to a gene: 11. CDR3 residues: CASSLGVTSASDEQYF. CDR3 bases: TGTGCCAGCAGCTTAGGAGTTACTAGCGCGTCCGACGAGCAGTACTTC.

This clonotype was seen more than once but under ten times. V usage is TRBV5-1 and J usage is TRBJ2-5; unclear D gene. Trimming took 3 bases from V and 0 from J, leaving 12 bases between them. CDR3 size: 15 residues. Germline values: CDR1 SGHRS, CDR2 YFSETQ. CDR3 in amino acids: CASSSSWADQETQYF. CDR3 in DNA: TGCGCCAGCAGCTCCAGTTGGGCGGACCAAGAGACCCAGTACTTC.

This clonotype was found a few times. This chain connects TRBV6-5 to TRBJ2-5, with D possibly matching TRBD1 (6 bases). Germline V gene data show CDR1 as MNHEY and CDR2 as SVGAGI. The V gene lost 0 bases and the J gene lost 1 base, with 9 bases spanning the gap. The CDR3 length is 15 residues. CDR3 bases: TGTGCCAGCAGTTACTCTTGGGGGCCCCAAGAGACCCAGTACTTC. This codes for CASSYSWGPQETQYF.

In its sample, this clonotype was seen a few times. The V call is TRBV7-9, the J call TRBJ1-6; D is ambiguous. The germline gives CDR1 SEHNR, CDR2 FQNEAQ (reference sequence). This CDR3 has 14 amino acids. The germline V and J ends were trimmed by 5 bases and 13 bases, with 18 bases remaining between them. This chain's CDR3 is CASSLDRGNFPLHF. For the CDR3, the DNA is TGTGCCAGCAGCCTGGACCGAGGAAACTTTCCCCTCCACTTT.

V gene TRBV10-3 combines with J gene TRBJ2-6, with D perhaps matching TRBD1 (5 bases). The CDR3 loop spans 14 amino acids. V was pared by 10 bases and J by 0 bases, with 10 bases between. Germline V gene data show CDR1 as ENHRY and CDR2 as SYGVKD. The CDR3 here is CATRQSSGANVLTF. CDR3 bases: TGTGCCACACGACAGAGCTCTGGGGCCAACGTCCTGACTTTC.

The chain joins TRBV12-3 or TRBV12-4 to TRBJ1-1; TRBD1 aligns across 7 bases. Germline trimming cut 4 bases from V and 0 bases from J; bases unmatched to any gene: 5. CDR3 length: 15 residues. In DNA, the CDR3 is TGTGCCAGCAGTTCAACGACAGGGATGAACACTGAAGCTTTCTTT. Protein: CASSSTTGMNTEAFF.

This clonotype was seen a handful of times. V and J are TRBV10-3 and TRBJ1-2, with D maybe TRBD1 (5 bases). Germline CDR1 ENHRY, CDR2 SYGVKD. V gave up 6 bases and J gave up 4 bases, with 12 bases separating them. CDR3 length: 13 amino acids. In DNA, the CDR3 is TGTGCCATCAGCCTCGGGACGAGCTATGGCTACACCTTC. Protein: CAISLGTSYGYTF.

This clonotype has only one observation. This sequence joins TRBV2 and TRBJ2-5; maybe TRBD1 (6 bases). The CDR3 runs 16 residues. The germline V gene encodes CDR1 SNHLY and CDR2 FYNNEI. V dropped 5 bases and J dropped 2 bases, with 18 bases sitting between them. DNA of the CDR3: TGTGCCAGCAGTAGATCCCAGGGGCCCCATCAAGAGACCCAGTACTTC. Amino acids: CASSRSQGPHQETQYF.

This sequence joins TRBV5-1 and TRBJ2-1, with D possibly TRBD2 on 7 matching bases. Trimming took 3 bases from V and 5 from J, leaving 12 bases between them. The CDR3 is 14 residues long. CDR1 and CDR2 from the germline V gene are SGHRS and YFSETQ. The CDR3 loop is CASSSRGANNEQFF. CDR3 nucleotide sequence: TGCGCCAGCAGCTCCCGGGGGGCGAACAATGAGCAGTTCTTC.

This clonotype turned up a few times. The V and J genes are TRBV12-3 or TRBV12-4 and TRBJ2-1, with D possibly being TRBD2 (6 bases). The CDR3 totals 13 residues. V lost 5 bases and J 6 bases, leaving 11 bases between the germline ends. CDR3 region: CASSTSRRNEQFF. DNA of the CDR3: TGTGCCAGCAGTACTAGCCGTCGCAATGAGCAGTTCTTC.

This clonotype was observed at least ten times. The chain is built from TRBV7-9 and TRBJ1-4, with 7 bases identical to TRBD1. V was clipped by 1 base and J by 8 bases; unmatched bases: 4. The germline V gene has CDR1 SEHNR and CDR2 FQNEAQ (reference sequence). The CDR3 loop spans 14 amino acids. CDR3 in DNA: TGTGCCAGCAGCTTAGGCACAGGGGAAGAAAAACTGTTTTTT. Its protein product is CASSLGTGEEKLFF.

The chain combines TRBV13 with TRBJ2-7; 7 bases fit TRBD2. The CDR3 is 16 residues long. V lost 6 bases to trimming and J lost 4 bases; unmatched junction nucleotides: 15. CDR1 and CDR2 from the germline V gene are PRHDT and FYEKMQ (reference sequence). The CDR3 loop reads CASRPFVAGEPYEQYF. CDR3 coding DNA: TGTGCCAGCAGGCCCTTCGTCGCGGGGGAGCCGTACGAGCAGTACTTC.

The rearrangement joins TRBV9 to TRBJ2-5, with D unresolved. Germline-derived CDR1 and CDR2 are SGDLS and YYNGEE. V lost 2 bases and J lost 7, with 15 bases in between. The CDR3 runs 14 residues. The CDR3 loop is CASSVGPEAVTQYF. The CDR3 coding sequence is TGTGCCAGCAGCGTCGGTCCCGAGGCGGTGACCCAGTACTTC.

The chain couples TRBV4-1 to TRBJ1-4; D is uncertain. CDR3 length: 14 residues. Germline V gives CDR1 MGHRA, CDR2 YSYEKL. V was shortened by 4 bases and J by 8 bases, with 14 bases between the two germline ends. CDR3 sequence reads: CASSLEVGGEKLFF. Written as DNA, the CDR3 is TGCGCCAGCAGCCTAGAAGTGGGTGGGGAAAAACTGTTTTTT.

This clonotype was recorded a few times. The chain joins TRBV6-5 to TRBJ2-7; 7 bases are shared with TRBD2. Trimming removed 7 bases from V and 6 bases from J; junction bases left unmatched: 6. This CDR3 has 12 residues. Germline lookup yields CDR1 MNHEY and CDR2 SVGAGI. For the CDR3, the DNA is TGTGCCAGCAATCCCGGGGGGAGCGAGCAGTACTTC. Its translation: CASNPGGSEQYF.

V and J are TRBV4-1 and TRBJ2-7, with D perhaps TRBD1 (6 bases). Germline V gives CDR1 MGHRA, CDR2 YSYEKL. V lost 2 bases to trimming and J lost 2 bases, with 13 bases between them. The CDR3 sequence is 15 residues long. CDR3 nucleotide sequence: TGCGCCAGCAGCCAAACCAGGGGCCAAACCTACGAGCAGTACTTC. It translates to CASSQTRGQTYEQYF.

The gene calls are TRBV20-1 and TRBJ1-1; the D gene is possibly TRBD1 (6 bases). The germline V gene has CDR1 DFQATT and CDR2 SNEGSKA (reference sequence). The CDR3 has 12 amino acids. CDR3 in DNA: TGCAGGGGGGGGCCCATGAACACTGAAGCTTTCTTT. Translation gives CRGGPMNTEAFF.